Sequencing of this T cell receptor beta chain was carried out in a study of naive and memory T cell subsets. Two oligonucleotides, mixed equimolar, formed the beta constant-region primer covering TRBC1 and TRBC2. TCRdb re-derived calls from the UMI-ligation and nested PCR reads in MiXCR, one entry per CDR3 protein. The sample yields 130,000 to 150,000 distinct CDR3 sequences, around 15% seen once. The CDR3 length is 19 residues. The sequence came from a human donor in good health. The chain is built from TRBV21-1 and TRBJ2-6; the table's TRBD2 call for D was not verified on the DNA. TRBV21-1 is a known pseudogene. The sample taken for sequencing was naive CD4+ T cells from blood. The CDR3, as DNA: TGTGCCAGCAGCAAGGACTCGGAGGCGGCAAACTCTGGGGCCAACGTCCTGACTTTC. It is translated as CASSKDSEAANSGANVLTF.